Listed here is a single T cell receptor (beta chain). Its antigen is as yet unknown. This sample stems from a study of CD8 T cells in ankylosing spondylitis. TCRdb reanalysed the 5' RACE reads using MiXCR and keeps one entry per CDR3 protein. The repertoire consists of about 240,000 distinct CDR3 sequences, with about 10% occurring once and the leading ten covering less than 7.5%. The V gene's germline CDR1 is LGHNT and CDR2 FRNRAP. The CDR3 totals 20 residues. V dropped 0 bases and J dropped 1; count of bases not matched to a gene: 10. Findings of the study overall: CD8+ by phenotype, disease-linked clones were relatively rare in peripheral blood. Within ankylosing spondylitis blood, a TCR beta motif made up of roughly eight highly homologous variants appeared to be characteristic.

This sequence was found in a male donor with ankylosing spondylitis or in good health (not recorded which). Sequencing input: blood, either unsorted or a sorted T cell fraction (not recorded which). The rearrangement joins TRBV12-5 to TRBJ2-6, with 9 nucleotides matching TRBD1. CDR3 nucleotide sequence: TGTGCTAGTGGTTTGGTAACAACCCGCGACAGGGGGTCTGGGGCCAACGTCCTGACTTTC. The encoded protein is CASGLVTTRDRGSGANVLTF.